The clone carrying this TCR beta chain was counted at least ten times. Amplification of TCR beta CDR3 regions was performed using RNA transcripts as template. HTBI primers drove first-round RT-PCR of the TCR CDR3. From the multiplex PCR reads, TCRdb called clonotypes with MiXCR, one entry per CDR3 protein. The data contain about 640,000 distinct CDR3 sequences, roughly 46% of them singletons. Germline CDR1 reads ENHRY; CDR2 reads SYGVKD. J gave up 5 bases and V 5 bases, and 8 bases lay outside the gene matches. The CDR3 is made up of 14 amino acids. The data are from a study of T cells in Graves' hyperthyroidism and ophthalmopathy.

The V and J genes are TRBV10-3 and TRBJ2-7; TRBD2 matches at 8 bases. The sample taken for sequencing was peripheral blood or thyroid tissue (not recorded which). This TCR came from an adult man with Graves' disease, either hyperthyroidism or ophthalmopathy (not recorded which). In nucleotides, the CDR3 is TGTGCCATCAGTAAGGGACTAGGCGGCGACGAGCAGTACTTC. Its protein is CAISKGLGGDEQYF.